Here is one T cell receptor (beta chain) with its context. The target of this receptor is not known. Qualities for individual bases were not recorded, and no much larger clone is one base off. The immunoSEQ Assay was used to sequence TCR beta CDR3 regions from DNA. Regarding the original processing steps: T cell density was computed as TCR beta template counts normalized to usable DNA estimated by amplifying housekeeping genes. Richness was estimated using the preseqR package, with extrapolation to 400,000 templates for PBMC samples and to 120,000 templates for tissue samples. Clonality was defined as one minus Pielou's evenness. To identify tissue-enriched TCRs, differential abundance testing was run on productive amino-acid clonotypes with a minimum total count of 5 and an alpha of 0.1. Repertoire overlap between compartments was quantified with the Jaccard Index and Morisita Overlap Index. TCR beta CDR3s were clustered by GLIPH together with public tetramer-defined viral CDR3s, and at least three viral sequences plus V-gene enrichment were required for viral motifs. Here the immuneACCESS table is served through TCRdb, limited to in-frame sequences with V and J called. Missing clones are a known gap in these copies; in checked studies unresolved V genes cover under half, and the rest lacks a known reason. V and J calls and clone size follow that table, whereas D and trimming were derived from the DNA. The table for this sample lists 1,500 to 1,900 clones; more than 25% of them were counted only once. Over 13% of the sample goes to the ten largest clones.

Uninvolved adjacent lung was obtained at least 2 cm from the tumor margin, and the absence of atypia was confirmed by two independent pathologists. At diagnosis, tumor, uninvolved tumor-adjacent lung and peripheral blood were collected and then preserved as a mix of FFPE and fresh-frozen material. This sample was included in a study of T cells in localized non-small cell lung cancer (dated by TCRdb to the early 2020s). In the study overall: Comparing tumors with uninvolved tumor-adjacent lungs, the study looked at the T cell repertoires of hundreds of patients with early-stage NSCLC. All 240 or so NSCLC patients in the cohort were treatment-naive and had localized lung tumors that were resected. The mean age of the NSCLC patients was about 67 years, with 120 to 150 men and 95 to 110 women.

Here is what the overall study found, with its caveats: Uninvolved tumor-adjacent lung showed the highest T cell clonality, higher than tumor, which suggests more focused antigenic responses in the uninvolved tumor-adjacent lung. Because of the exploratory design, TCR variables were selected using unadjusted p-values without false-discovery rate correction. Multi-region tumor sequencing was not performed, so intratumor heterogeneity could not be excluded. A median of about 61 of the top 100 tumor clones turned up in the paired uninvolved adjacent lung, and around 27 of those clones also ranked among the top 100 of that same adjacent lung. Higher T cell density in blood was associated with longer overall survival, whereas higher clonality in adjacent lung was associated with shorter survival.

V has 5 bases trimmed and J has 1 base trimmed; junction bases matching no gene number 4. The CDR3 contains 14 residues, cysteine and phenylalanine counted. Only CDR3 DNA is held: 42 bases, read in frame from base 1. From a lookup of the germline V gene, CDR1 and CDR2 are MNHGY and SAAAGT. This chain joins TRBV6-8 to TRBJ1-1; 7 bases in between match TRBD1. The source is a man aged 35 to 69 with stage III squamous cell lung carcinoma. The sequences come from normal lung tissue next to the tumor, collected before any cancer treatment. The DNA reads TGTGCCAGCAGTGACGGGACAGAGAACACTGAAGCTTTCTTT. Its protein is CASSDGTENTEAFF.